This T cell receptor (beta chain) was recorded in a study of shared clonotypes between healthy human individuals. About the research overall: Three plates were used per donor for CD4 naive, three for CD4 memory, two for CD8 naive and one for CD8 memory. Findings and limits, study-wide: Non-shared clonotypes showed lower generation probabilities than clonotypes common to all four donors. Rarefaction revealed incomplete sorted-subset sequencing despite large depth. Clonotype sharing among the donors was expected to vary with sequencing depth.

Sequencing used immunoSEQ multiplex PCR; TCRdb keeps in-frame clones, though not all of them. Of 2 million to 3 million clones listed, 93% are singletons. The V end lost 1 base, the J end lost 8 bases, and 15 bases lay between the germline ends. The CDR3 is 15 residues long. Germline assignment: CDR1 SGHTA and CDR2 FQGNSA. To note about this clone: Its matching antigen is unknown.

This receptor was taken from a man between 18 and 35 years old in good health. Some clones in this sample may be carry-over from other donors' samples. This rearrangement joins TRBV7-2 to TRBJ1-3; D is perhaps TRBD1 (6 bases). The material sequenced was naive CD4+ T cells from PBMCs. The subset was: CD45RA+ positively selected. The CDR3 DNA is TGTGCCAGCAGCTTAGAGGGGGGCAGGGCGGACACCATATATTTT. Its protein product is CASSLEGGRADTIYF.